Below, one T cell receptor beta chain is given with its context. The assay was immunoSEQ multiplex PCR, and TCRdb's table has in-frame clones only and misses some. Among approximately 600,000 clones listed, roughly 95% were seen once. The naive CD8 subset, CD45RO-negative cells positively selected for CCR7, excluded terminally differentiated effector memory CD45RA+ cells. This sample stems from a study of shared clonotypes between healthy human individuals. Looked up from germline, CDR1 is MNHNS and CDR2 is SASEGT. The CDR3 spans 14 residues. J gave up 3 bases and V 7 bases, and 9 bases lay outside the gene matches.

V gene TRBV6-1 combines with J gene TRBJ2-7; TRBD1 aligns across 7 bases. This TCR was recovered from a woman between 25 and 40 years old in good health. Sample: naive CD8+ T cells sorted from blood. CDR3 in DNA: TGTGCCAGCACCCCGGGACAGATCTACTACGAGCAGTACTTC. Its translation: CASTPGQIYYEQYF.